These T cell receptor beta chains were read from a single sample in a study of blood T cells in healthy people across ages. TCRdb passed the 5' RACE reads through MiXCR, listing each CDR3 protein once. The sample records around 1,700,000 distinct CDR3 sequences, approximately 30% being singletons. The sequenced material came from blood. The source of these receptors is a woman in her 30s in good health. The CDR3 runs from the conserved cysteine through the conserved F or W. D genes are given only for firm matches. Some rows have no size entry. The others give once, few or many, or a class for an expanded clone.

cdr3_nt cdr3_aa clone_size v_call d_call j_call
TGCAGTGCTAGGATCAGCGGGGAGTCCTACGAGCAGTACTTC CSARISGESYEQYF . TRBV20-1 TRBD2 TRBJ2-7
TGCAGTGCTAGATCCGAGGGAGCCCTCTTACAGCCCCAGCATTTT CSARSEGALLQPQHF . TRBV20-1 . TRBJ1-5
TGTACCAGCAGGATAACGGGGGTTAACAACTACGAGCAGTACTTC CTSRITGVNNYEQYF . TRBV5-6 . TRBJ2-7
TGCGCCAGCAGCCAAGAGGAGCGGGGGAAAGAGACCCAGTACTTC CASSQEERGKETQYF few TRBV4-1 TRBD2 TRBJ2-5
TGCAGTGCTAGCCCCCCCACAGGGTCAACAGATACGCAGTATTTT CSASPPTGSTDTQYF . TRBV20-1 . TRBJ2-3
TGTGCCAGCACCTCGGGGGCAGTGAACACTGAAGCTTTCTTT CASTSGAVNTEAFF few TRBV12-3/TRBV12-4 . TRBJ1-1
TGCGCCAGCATCTTGGCCTCCGGGACTAGCGGGAAGAAGACCCAGTACTTC CASILASGTSGKKTQYF . TRBV5-1 TRBD2 TRBJ2-5
TGCGCCAGCAGTTATCCGGGACAGGGAGGAAGCGAGCAGTACTTC CASSYPGQGGSEQYF few TRBV5-1 TRBD1 TRBJ2-7
TGCGCCAGCAGCTTCGGACTAGCGGGGAACGAGCAGTACTTC CASSFGLAGNEQYF few TRBV5-1 TRBD2 TRBJ2-7
TGCAGCGGTGAAGGGGCAGGGAATGGCTACACCTTC CSGEGAGNGYTF . TRBV29-1 . TRBJ1-2
TGTGCCAGCGGACTAGCGAGGTTCGGGGAAGAGACCCAGTACTTC CASGLARFGEETQYF few TRBV7-9 TRBD2 TRBJ2-5
TGTGCCAGCAGCGGGGACAGGGGAGCGGTAAAACTGTTTTTT CASSGDRGAVKLFF few TRBV2 TRBD1 TRBJ1-4
TGTGCCAGCTCACCACCCTTCGGGACAGAAAGCTACGAGCAGTACTTC CASSPPFGTESYEQYF few TRBV18 TRBD1 TRBJ2-7
TGCAGTGCTAGGGGTAGCGGGGTTCTCTCCTACAATGAGCAGTTCTTC CSARGSGVLSYNEQFF . TRBV20-1 TRBD2 TRBJ2-1
TGTGCCAGTAGTATACTACGCAGAGGTAGCAATCAGCCCCAGCATTTT CASSILRRGSNQPQHF . TRBV19 . TRBJ1-5
TGCAGTGCTCGGACAGGGGGCGACGTTGACGATACGCAGTATTTT CSARTGGDVDDTQYF . TRBV20-1 TRBD1 TRBJ2-3
TGTGCCAGCAGTCTAGTGGGGACAGGGGGCCTCAATGAGCAGTTCTTC CASSLVGTGGLNEQFF . TRBV7-2 TRBD1 TRBJ2-1
TGTGCCAGCAGTGAATCTGTCTACGAGCAGTACTTC CASSESVYEQYF many TRBV25-1 . TRBJ2-7
TGCAGTGCTAGCCCCGGGACGGGACACTACGAGCAGTACTTC CSASPGTGHYEQYF . TRBV20-1 . TRBJ2-7
TGTGCCAGCAGCTCCGGGACAGGGTCAGGCACTGAAGCTTTCTTT CASSSGTGSGTEAFF . TRBV6-6 TRBD1 TRBJ1-1
TGTGCCAGCAGCGGGGGACTCTCCGGAAACACCATATATTTT CASSGGLSGNTIYF few TRBV9 . TRBJ1-3
TGTGCCAGCAGACCTAGGACTAGCGGGTACAATGAGCAGTTCTTC CASRPRTSGYNEQFF . TRBV12-3/TRBV12-4 TRBD2 TRBJ2-1
TGTACCAGCCAGACCCCCGGGGCCAACGTCCGGACTTTC CTSQTPGANVRTF . TRBV28 . TRBJ2-6
TGCAGCGTTAAGGCTGAAGCTTTCTTT CSVKAEAFF . TRBV29-1 . TRBJ1-1
TGTGCCAGCAGCTCGGACAGGGAGGACTATGGCTACACCTTC CASSSDREDYGYTF few TRBV7-9 TRBD1 TRBJ1-2